This TCR beta chain was identified in a study of T-cell reconstitution after alpha-beta-depleted transplantation in children. Study findings and constraints: Some patients owed their high day-60 TCRbeta diversity to surviving recipient T cells and thymic progenitors. The main origin of T-cell counts and diversity one year after transplant was newly produced T cells.

Researchers prepared the TCRbeta library using unique molecular identifiers, the study reports. TCRdb independently ran MiXCR on the PCR reads; one entry per CDR3 protein. The sample holds hundreds of thousands of distinct CDR3 sequences, about 24% seen once. There are 11 residues in the CDR3. CDR1 is MDHEN, CDR2 SYDVKM, per germline. Note on this clonotype: Antigen specificity is unknown. An end of the junction differs from the germline gene, which may be a read error.

The chain uses TRBV28 and TRBJ2-7; 10 bases map to TRBD2. The material sequenced was PBMCs, mostly from graft donor cells, taken 360 days after TCRalphabeta/CD19-depleted stem cell transplant. The sequence was collected from a female patient aged 2-9 years who had a stem cell transplant for congenital amegakaryocytic thrombocytopenia, so the T cells may come from the graft donor. The CDR3 loop reads CGAGGDGPLFF. Here the CDR3 DNA reads TGCGGAGCGGGAGGGGACGGGCCTCTATTCTTC.